This T cell receptor beta chain was recovered during a study of cytomegalovirus exposure and HLA in healthy donors. Comments on this clone: What it binds is unknown.

The V end was cut by 4 bases, the J end by 5 bases, with 9 bases between. Germline lookup yields CDR1 LNHDA and CDR2 SQIVND (reference sequence). The CDR3 covers 12 residues. The study's findings and limits: Productive rates of about 90% or about 30% were seen for most TCR beta V segments in an earlier analysis.

The PCR made use of 60 Vbeta and 13 Jbeta primers. Sequencing used immunoSEQ multiplex PCR; TCRdb keeps in-frame clones, though not all of them. This sample carries more than 120,000 clones, approximately 83% of them seen once, and the ten largest clones take 2.5%. This sequence was found in a male donor in good health and CMV-seronegative. This chain joins TRBV19 and TRBJ2-7, with a possible D match to TRBD1 (5 bases). Sequencing used PBMCs. The CDR3 protein is CASSSTGNEQYF. As DNA, the CDR3 is TGTGCCAGTAGTAGCACAGGTAACGAGCAGTACTTC.